Below are 17 T cell receptor beta chains sequenced from a single sample in a study of CD8+CD57+ T cells in acquired aplastic anemia. Genomic DNA constituted the template upon which TCR beta VDJ and CDR3 profiling was performed. Each CDR3 protein gets one entry after TCRdb re-called the reads with MiXCR. The sample carries about 170,000 distinct CDR3 sequences, about 64% recorded once. Sequenced sample: sorted CD4+, CD8+, or CD8+CD57+ T cells (not recorded which) from PBMCs. All receptors derive from a human donor in good health.

This clonotype was picked up many times. The J gene is TRBJ2-3, the V gene TRBV30, with TRBD2 matching over 9 bases. Trimming at V came to 8 bases and at J to 2 bases, leaving 5 bases not matched to a gene. Germline V gene sequence: CDR1 GTSNPN, CDR2 SVGIG (reference sequence). CDR3 length: 13 residues. CDR3 nucleotides: TGTGCCGTGACTAGCGGCTACACAGATACGCAGTATTTT. Residues: CAVTSGYTDTQYF.

This clonotype turned up a few times. The chain recombines TRBV12-3 or TRBV12-4 with TRBJ1-2; 7 bases are a match to TRBD1. With 7 bases clipped from V and 7 bases from J, the junction kept 9 bases outside the gene matches. The CDR3 extends over 13 amino acids. CDR3 loop: CASNPSGGGGYTF. Here the CDR3 DNA reads TGTGCCAGCAACCCCTCAGGGGGGGGTGGCTACACCTTC.

Notes on this clonotype: At one end, the junction sequence differs from germline, possibly due to a read error. The gene calls are TRBV11-2 and TRBJ2-3; 7 bases fit TRBD1. The CDR3 has 16 amino acids. CDR1 is SGHAT and CDR2 is FQNNGV in the germline V gene. The CDR3 DNA is TGTGCCACCAGCAGAGACGACAGGGAAGGCACAGATACGCAGTATTTT. Protein: CATSRDDREGTDTQYF.

The V gene is TRBV5-1, the J gene TRBJ1-6; D remains ambiguous. CDR1 SGHRS and CDR2 YFSETQ come from the germline V gene. With 0 bases removed from V and 8 bases from J, the gap between germline ends came to 18 bases. This CDR3 has 17 amino acids. The CDR3 DNA reads as TGCGCCAGCAGCTTGGAGGGCACTAACCCTATTTATTCACCCCTCCACTTT. This gives the protein CASSLEGTNPIYSPLHF.

The V gene is TRBV6-2 or TRBV6-3, the J gene TRBJ2-7; the match to TRBD1 covers 7 bases. The CDR3 is 13 residues long. Germline V gene lookup returns CDR1 MNHEY and CDR2 SVGEGT. V lost 5 bases, J lost 5 bases, and 6 bases stayed unmatched. CDR3 residues: CASSQGTANEQYF. CDR3 DNA sequence: TGTGCCAGCAGTCAGGGGACAGCCAACGAGCAGTACTTC.

The gene calls are TRBV19 and TRBJ1-6; 7 positions agree with TRBD1. The CDR3 sequence is 14 residues long. CDR1 LNHDA and CDR2 SQIVND come from the germline V gene (reference sequence). V shed 3 bases and J 6 bases; nucleotides not matched to a gene: 2. CDR3 nucleotide sequence: TGTGCCAGTAGTATTCGGACAGGTAATTCACCCCTCCACTTT. Protein: CASSIRTGNSPLHF. The variable domain in full, with the rest retrieved from reference TRBV19 and TRBJ1-6, is DGGITQSPKYLFRKEGQNVTLSCEQNLNHDAMYWYRQDPGQGLRLIYYSQIVNDFQKGDIAEGYSVSREKKESFPLTVTSAQKNPTAFYLCASSIRTGNSPLHFGNGTRLTVT.

This clonotype was detected many times. The V gene is TRBV27, the J gene TRBJ2-7, with D perhaps assigned TRBD1 or TRBD2 (5 bases each). The CDR3 spans 14 residues. The germline V and J ends were trimmed by 6 bases and 3 bases, with 15 bases remaining between them. CDR1 is MNHEY and CDR2 is SMNVEV in the germline V gene (reference sequence). CDR3 region: CASSWRGENYEQYF. Here the CDR3 DNA reads TGTGCCAGCAGCTGGAGAGGGGAGAACTACGAGCAGTACTTC.

The DNA of the CDR3 is TGTGCCAGCAGCTTCCGGGGCAGGGGGAACACTGAAGCTTTCTTT. Translated: CASSFRGRGNTEAFF. The chain couples TRBV7-2 to TRBJ1-1, with D perhaps matching TRBD1 (6 bases). Germline V CDR1 and CDR2: SGHTA, FQGNSA. This CDR3 region has 15 residues. The V end was cut by 3 bases, the J end by 1 base, with 12 bases between.

This clonotype was detected ten times or more. The chain uses TRBV9 and TRBJ1-4; D uncertain. The V gene's germline CDR1 is SGDLS and CDR2 YYNGEE. V was pared by 0 bases and J by 0 bases, with 6 bases between. This CDR3 spans 15 amino acids. The CDR3 here is CASSVGAATNEKLFF. The CDR3 DNA reads as TGTGCCAGCAGCGTAGGGGCAGCAACTAATGAAAAACTGTTTTTT.

This clonotype showed up just once. The chain employs TRBV7-9 and TRBJ1-3, with TRBD1 identical over 7 bases. The CDR3 covers 16 residues. The trim removed 4 bases at V and 2 bases at J, leaving 8 bases unmatched. Germline V lookup: CDR1 SEHNR, CDR2 FQNEAQ (reference sequence). CDR3 loop: CASSSDRVSAGNTIYF. In DNA form, the CDR3 reads TGTGCCAGCAGCTCCGACAGGGTCTCGGCTGGAAACACCATATATTTT. The full variable domain, its missing parts supplied by reference TRBV7-9 and TRBJ1-3, is DTGVSQNPRHKITKRGQNVTFRCDPISEHNRLYWYRQTLGQGPEFLTYFQNEAQLEKSRLLSDRFSAERPKGSFSTLEIQRTEQGDSAMYLCASSSDRVSAGNTIYFGEGSWLTVV.

This chain uses TRBV9 with TRBJ1-6; D is perhaps TRBD1 (5 bases). The V end lost 3 bases, the J end lost 6 bases, and 10 bases lay between the germline ends. This CDR3 region has 14 residues. CDR1 SGDLS and CDR2 YYNGEE come from the germline V gene. CDR3 sequence reads: CASSADSRNSPLHF. CDR3 nucleotide sequence: TGTGCCAGCAGCGCAGACAGCCGTAATTCACCCCTCCACTTT.

The CDR3 region has the DNA TGTGCCAGCAGCGGGACTAGCGGGCCCTACGAGCAGTACTTC. Translating gives CASSGTSGPYEQYF. The chain combines TRBV9 with TRBJ2-7, with TRBD2 identical over 11 bases. With V trimmed by 3 bases and J by 2 bases, 1 base remained unmatched. This CDR3 comprises 14 residues. Germline loops: CDR1 SGDLS, CDR2 YYNGEE. The full variable domain, with the rest looked up from reference TRBV9 and TRBJ2-7, is DSGVTQTPKHLITATGQRVTLRCSPRSGDLSVYWYQQSLDQGLQFLIQYYNGEERAKGNILERFSAQQFPDLHSELNLSSLELGDSALYFCASSGTSGPYEQYFGPGTRLTVT.

This chain uses TRBV7-2 with TRBJ2-3; D is possibly TRBD2 (6 bases). CDR1 is SGHTA and CDR2 is FQGNSA in the germline V gene. Trimming took off 6 bases at V and 2 bases at J, with 30 bases between the two ends. The CDR3 is made up of 20 amino acids. The DNA for the CDR3 is TGTGCCAGCAGTTACCCAACCGGGGGTCGGGCGAGAGGTTTCACAGATACGCAGTATTTT. Translation: CASSYPTGGRARGFTDTQYF. Based on the CDR3 plus reference TRBV7-2 and TRBJ2-3, the full variable domain is GAGVSQSPSNKVTEKGKDVELRCDPISGHTALYWYRQSLGQGLEFLIYFQGNSAPDKSGLPSDRFSAERTGGSVSTLTIQRTQQEDSAVYLCASSYPTGGRARGFTDTQYFGPGTRLTVL.

This clonotype occurred many times. The chain has TRBV9 and TRBJ2-7; weak D call: TRBD2 (6 bases). The CDR3 is 16 amino acids. CDR1 is SGDLS, CDR2 YYNGEE, per germline. The V end was cut by 4 bases, the J end by 2 bases, with 19 bases between. CDR3 in DNA: TGTGCCAGCAGCCCAGCGGAGGGTATTAACCCCTACGAGCAGTACTTC. Its protein product is CASSPAEGINPYEQYF. The whole variable domain, remainder taken from reference TRBV9 and TRBJ2-7, is DSGVTQTPKHLITATGQRVTLRCSPRSGDLSVYWYQQSLDQGLQFLIQYYNGEERAKGNILERFSAQQFPDLHSELNLSSLELGDSALYFCASSPAEGINPYEQYFGPGTRLTVT.

Only a few counts were recorded for this clonotype. V and J are TRBV7-8 and TRBJ2-3; the D gene could be TRBD1 or TRBD2 (6 bases each). V was shortened by 5 bases and J by 2 bases, with 23 bases between the two germline ends. Germline V gives CDR1 SGHVS, CDR2 FQNEAQ. The CDR3 is 18 residues long. CDR3 amino acids: CASSTEGGHRLATDTQYF. CDR3 nucleotide sequence: TGTGCCAGCAGCACCGAGGGGGGACATCGGTTGGCCACAGATACGCAGTATTTT.

The CDR3 DNA sequence: TGTGCCAGCAGCTTAGGTACAGGGGTTGGAGGCTACACCTTC. Its translation is CASSLGTGVGGYTF. This chain links TRBV7-8 with TRBJ1-2; 7 bases line up with TRBD1. Germline values: CDR1 SGHVS, CDR2 FQNEAQ. Germline trimming cut 1 base from V and 8 bases from J; bases unmatched to any gene: 7. The CDR3 covers 14 residues.

The V gene is TRBV2, the J gene TRBJ2-1; D is ambiguous. V was pared by 10 bases and J by 7 bases, with 11 bases between. This CDR3 is 11 amino acids long. From germline, CDR1 is SNHLY and CDR2 FYNNEI. The CDR3 DNA reads TGTGCCACCCCCCGGGTTAATGAGCAGTTCTTC. This codes for CATPRVNEQFF.